The entry that follows covers one T cell receptor beta chain sequence. This entry belongs to a study of blood T cell repertoires in COVID-19. Study at large: Specimens from acute and convalescent COVID-19 originated in the United States, Italy and Spain. PBMCs, B-cell-depleted T cells, or T cells were the source of the cDNA or gDNA that made up the material.

The CDR3 loop spans 14 amino acids. Germline V lookup: CDR1 SNHLY, CDR2 FYNNEI. V lost 6 bases to trimming and J lost 0 bases, with 12 bases between them. In the source study's methods: The assay estimated nucleated cells by amplifying reference gene primers. This table comes from immunoSEQ multiplex PCR, and its TCRdb copy is limited to in-frame clones, with some not included. The DNA gave D and trimming, while V, J and clone size come from that table. The sample consists of hundreds of thousands of clones, almost 90% of them appearing once. Seattle patients were enrolled during active infection and followed longitudinally.

The rearrangement links TRBV2 to TRBJ2-7; maybe TRBD1 (6 bases). Sequenced: peripheral blood. The receptor was isolated from a woman younger than 45 with COVID-19, enrolled during active disease. In DNA form, the CDR3 reads TGTGCCAGCAGGAGACAGGAGTACTCCTACGAGCAGTACTTC. It encodes CASRRQEYSYEQYF.